Described below is a single TCR beta chain sequence and its context. The target of this receptor is not known. No much larger clone is present one base from it, and per-base qualities are unavailable. TCRalpha and TCRbeta libraries were amplified separately by semi-nested PCR with Advantage 2 and reverse primers in the TRAC or TRBC constant regions. The amount of total RNA used for first-strand cDNA synthesis ranged from 3.5 to 500 ng. TCR cDNA libraries were generated by 5'-RACE using the SMARTer PCR cDNA Synthesis kit, with a poly-dT primer for first-strand synthesis. Sample-specific 5-nucleotide barcodes were carried by the semi-nested constant-region reverse primers, and the resulting products were cleaned using the Zymo DNA Clean and Concentrator-5 kit. Up to ten barcoded samples were pooled, ligated to Illumina adaptors and sequenced as 2 x 150 bp paired-end reads on an Illumina MiSeq. In the original analysis: After demultiplexing, reads were aligned with BLAT to a custom library containing all human TRAV, TRAJ, TRBV, TRBD and TRBJ combinations from IMGT. The best BLAT hits were picked using pslCDnaFilter (-maxAligns=1, -ignoreIntrons), and custom Perl scripts were used to calculate clonotype frequencies. The raw public data were reprocessed by TCRdb itself: fastp quality trimming at Q25, MiXCR clonotype calling, in-frame beta chains only. Every distinct CDR3 protein forms one entry, paired with its most common genes and DNA. Here the V and J calls rest on TCRdb's processing, not on the authors' analysis. The sample contains 7,500 to 9,000 distinct CDR3 sequences, under 30% of them found a single time. The leading ten clones occupy 3% to 4% of the sample.

Artificial thymic organoids were built by aggregating human HSPCs with MS5 murine stromal cells transduced with human DLL1, cultured at an air-liquid interface. The cells used to seed the organoids were FACS-purified CD34+CD3- hematopoietic stem and progenitor cells from which residual T cells had been depleted. Serum-free RB27 medium, consisting of RPMI 1640 supplemented with B27, FLT3L, IL-7 and ascorbic acid, was used for organoid culture. Prior to RNA extraction, CD3+TCRalphabeta+CD8 single positive T cells from organoids and thymus were isolated by FACS sorting. For each sample, the RNeasy Micro kit was used to purify total RNA from 40,000 to 200,000 sorted cells, and RNA quality was checked on an Agilent RNA 6000 Nano chip. The sample originates from a study of T cells generated in artificial thymic organoids (dated by TCRdb to about 2017). Context from the whole study: TCR alpha and beta CDR3 repertoires of in vitro artificial thymic organoid-derived CD8 single positive T cells were compared with thymic and peripheral blood naive CD8 T cells. The repertoire sequencing data shown were described as representative of three independent experiments. Results and caveats for the whole study, not just this receptor: Organoid-derived T cells did not show skewed Valpha or Vbeta usage, which argues against unconventional lineages or clonal expansions being dominant. Organoid-derived CD8 single positive T cells showed physiological TCR clonotype diversity comparable to thymic and blood naive CD8 T cells.

Trimming at the junction amounts to 2 bases on V and 0 bases on J, and the germline ends lie 10 bases apart. There are 15 amino acids in the CDR3, from cysteine to phenylalanine inclusive. Here the CDR3 DNA is all that survives: 45 bases in frame from base 1. Sequencing used naive CD8+ T cells grown in artificial thymic organoids from cord blood stem and progenitor cells. The meaning of the sample's cell subset or site label: CD3+TCRalphabeta+CD8SP T cells; for blood, CD45RO-CCR7+ naive CD8+ T cells. This TCR was sampled from a human donor who gave cord blood stem cells for thymic organoid culture, a cardiac surgery patient who gave postnatal thymus, or a blood donor (not recorded which). The V gene is TRBV12-3 or TRBV12-4 and the J gene is TRBJ1-1; no confident D gene assignment can be made. The CDR3 corresponds to CASSLKGPMNTEAFF. The nucleotide sequence reads TGTGCCAGCAGTTTAAAGGGCCCCATGAACACTGAAGCTTTCTTT.